This T cell receptor beta chain was observed in a study of technical replicates of blood from several donors. Method: immunoSEQ multiplex PCR; TCRdb's copy keeps in-frame clones and lacks some. The data contain under 100,000 clones, 65% to 90% of them singletons. The sequence was obtained from a human donor in good health. Some clones in this sample may be carry-over from other donors' samples. What was sequenced was PBMCs.

The CDR3 DNA is TGTGCCAGCAGCCATCAAGGGGACACTGAAGCTTTCTTT. Protein product: CASSHQGDTEAFF. V usage is TRBV4-2 and J usage is TRBJ1-1; D is perhaps TRBD1 (5 bases). Deletions cut 3 bases from V and 3 bases from J, with 8 bases between. The V gene's germline CDR1 is LGHNA and CDR2 YNFKEQ. CDR3 size: 13 residues.